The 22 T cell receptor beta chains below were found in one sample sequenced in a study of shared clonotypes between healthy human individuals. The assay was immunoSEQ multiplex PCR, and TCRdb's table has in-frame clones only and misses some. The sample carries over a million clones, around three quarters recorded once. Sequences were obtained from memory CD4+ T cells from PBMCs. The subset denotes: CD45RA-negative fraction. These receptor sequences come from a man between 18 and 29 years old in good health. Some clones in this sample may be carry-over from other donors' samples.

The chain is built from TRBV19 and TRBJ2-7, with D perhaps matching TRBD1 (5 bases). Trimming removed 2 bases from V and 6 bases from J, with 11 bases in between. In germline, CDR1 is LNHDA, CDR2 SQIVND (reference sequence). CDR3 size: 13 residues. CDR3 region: CASSITARGEQYF. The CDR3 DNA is TGTGCCAGTAGTATAACGGCAAGGGGCGAGCAGTACTTC.

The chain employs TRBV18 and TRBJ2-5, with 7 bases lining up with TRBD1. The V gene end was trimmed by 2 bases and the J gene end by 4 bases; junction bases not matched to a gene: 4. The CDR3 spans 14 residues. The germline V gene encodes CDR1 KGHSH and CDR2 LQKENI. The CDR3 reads CASSPEGAGETQYF. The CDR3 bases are TGTGCCAGCTCACCAGAGGGGGCAGGAGAGACCCAGTACTTC.

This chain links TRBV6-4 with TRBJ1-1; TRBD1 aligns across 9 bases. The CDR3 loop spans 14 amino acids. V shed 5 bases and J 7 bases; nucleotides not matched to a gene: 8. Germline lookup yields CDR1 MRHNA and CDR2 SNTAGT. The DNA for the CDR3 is TGTGCCAGCAGTCTTGAGGGGGGACAGGGTGAAGCTTTCTTT. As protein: CASSLEGGQGEAFF.

CDR3 nucleotides: TGTGCCAGCAGCTTTCAAGCGTCTAGCACAGATACGCAGTATTTT. This encodes CASSFQASSTDTQYF. This sequence joins TRBV5-4 and TRBJ2-3; D call uncertain. This CDR3 has 15 residues. V was pared by 2 bases and J by 0 bases, with 10 bases between. Per germline, CDR1 SGHNT and CDR2 YYREEE (reference sequence).

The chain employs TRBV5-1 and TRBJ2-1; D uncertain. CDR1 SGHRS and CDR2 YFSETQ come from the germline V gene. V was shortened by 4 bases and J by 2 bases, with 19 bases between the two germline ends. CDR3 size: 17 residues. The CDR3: CASSLIGGSATYNEQFF. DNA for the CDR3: TGCGCCAGCAGCCTTATAGGCGGCTCAGCGACCTACAATGAGCAGTTCTTC.

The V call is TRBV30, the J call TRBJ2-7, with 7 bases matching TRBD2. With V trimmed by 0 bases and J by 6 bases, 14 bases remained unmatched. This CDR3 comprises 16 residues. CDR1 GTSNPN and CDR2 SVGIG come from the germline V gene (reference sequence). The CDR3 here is CAWSVFRAGVLREQYF. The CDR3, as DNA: TGTGCCTGGAGTGTATTTAGGGCGGGAGTGTTACGCGAGCAGTACTTC.

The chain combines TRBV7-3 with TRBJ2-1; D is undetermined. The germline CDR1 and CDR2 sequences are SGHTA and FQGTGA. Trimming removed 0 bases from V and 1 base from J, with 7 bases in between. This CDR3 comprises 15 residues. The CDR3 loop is CASSLTVESYNEQFF. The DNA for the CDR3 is TGTGCCAGCAGCTTAACGGTGGAATCCTACAATGAGCAGTTCTTC.

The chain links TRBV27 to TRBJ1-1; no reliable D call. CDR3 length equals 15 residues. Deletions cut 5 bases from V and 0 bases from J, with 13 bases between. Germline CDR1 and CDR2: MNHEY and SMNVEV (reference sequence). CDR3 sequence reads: CASSQRTGMNTEAFF. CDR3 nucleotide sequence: TGTGCCAGCAGTCAGCGGACGGGCATGAACACTGAAGCTTTCTTT.

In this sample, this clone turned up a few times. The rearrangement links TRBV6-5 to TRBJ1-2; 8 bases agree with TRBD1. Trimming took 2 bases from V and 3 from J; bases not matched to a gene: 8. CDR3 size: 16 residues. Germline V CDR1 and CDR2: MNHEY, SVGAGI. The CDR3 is CASSYQRTGRDYGYTF. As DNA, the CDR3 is TGTGCCAGCAGTTACCAAAGGACAGGGAGGGACTATGGCTACACCTTC.

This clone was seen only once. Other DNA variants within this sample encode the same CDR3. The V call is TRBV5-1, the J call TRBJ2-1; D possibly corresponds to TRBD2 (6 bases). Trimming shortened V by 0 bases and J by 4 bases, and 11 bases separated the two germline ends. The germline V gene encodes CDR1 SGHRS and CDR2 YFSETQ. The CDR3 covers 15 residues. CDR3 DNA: TGCGCCAGCAGCTTGGTGGCGGGATCATACAATGAGCAGTTCTTC. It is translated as CASSLVAGSYNEQFF.

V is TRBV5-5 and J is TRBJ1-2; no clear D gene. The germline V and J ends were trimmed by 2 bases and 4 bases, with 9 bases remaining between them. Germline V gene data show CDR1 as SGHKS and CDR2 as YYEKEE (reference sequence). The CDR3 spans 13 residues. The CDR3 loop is CASSFDGVYGYTF. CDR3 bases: TGTGCCAGCAGCTTTGACGGGGTCTATGGCTACACCTTC.

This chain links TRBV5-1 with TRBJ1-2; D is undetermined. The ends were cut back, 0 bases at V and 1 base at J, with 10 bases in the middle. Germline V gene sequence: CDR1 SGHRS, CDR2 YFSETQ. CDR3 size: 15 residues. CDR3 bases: TGCGCCAGCAGCTTGGCCTCAGAGTATAACTATGGCTACACCTTC. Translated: CASSLASEYNYGYTF. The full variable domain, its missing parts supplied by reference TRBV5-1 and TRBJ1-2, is KAGVTQTPRYLIKTRGQQVTLSCSPISGHRSVSWYQQTPGQGLQFLFEYFSETQRNKGNFPGRFSGRQFSNSRSEMNVSTLELGDSALYLCASSLASEYNYGYTFGSGTRLTVV.

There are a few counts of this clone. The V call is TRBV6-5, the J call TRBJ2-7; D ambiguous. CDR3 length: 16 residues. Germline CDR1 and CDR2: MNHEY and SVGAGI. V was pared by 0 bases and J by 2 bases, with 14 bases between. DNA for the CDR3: TGTGCCAGCAGTTACTCTGGTTACAACAGACCCTACGAGCAGTACTTC. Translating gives CASSYSGYNRPYEQYF.

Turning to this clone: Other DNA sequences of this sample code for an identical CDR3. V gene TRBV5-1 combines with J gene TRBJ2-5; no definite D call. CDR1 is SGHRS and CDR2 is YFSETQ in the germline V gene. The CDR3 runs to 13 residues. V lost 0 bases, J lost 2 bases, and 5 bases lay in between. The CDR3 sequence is CASSLGAQETQYF. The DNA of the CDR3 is TGCGCCAGCAGCTTGGGAGCGCAAGAGACCCAGTACTTC.

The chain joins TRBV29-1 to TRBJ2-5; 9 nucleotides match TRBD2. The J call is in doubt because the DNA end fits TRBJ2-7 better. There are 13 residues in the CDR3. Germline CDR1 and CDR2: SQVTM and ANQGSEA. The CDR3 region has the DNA TGCAGCGTTGAGGTAGCGGGAGCTGGCGAGCAGTACTTC. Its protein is CSVEVAGAGEQYF.

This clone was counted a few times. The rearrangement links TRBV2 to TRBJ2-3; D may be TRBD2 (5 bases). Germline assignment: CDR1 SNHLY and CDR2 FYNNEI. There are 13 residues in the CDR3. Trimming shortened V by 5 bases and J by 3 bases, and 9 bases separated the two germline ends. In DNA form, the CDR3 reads TGTGCCAGCAGTTCTCCGGGGACAGATACGCAGTATTTT. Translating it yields CASSSPGTDTQYF.

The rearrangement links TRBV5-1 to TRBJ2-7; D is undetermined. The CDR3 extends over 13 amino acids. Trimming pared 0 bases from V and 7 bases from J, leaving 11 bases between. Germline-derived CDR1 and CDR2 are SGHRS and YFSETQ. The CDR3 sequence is CASSLDRFREQYF. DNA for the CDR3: TGCGCCAGCAGCTTGGATAGGTTCAGGGAGCAGTACTTC.

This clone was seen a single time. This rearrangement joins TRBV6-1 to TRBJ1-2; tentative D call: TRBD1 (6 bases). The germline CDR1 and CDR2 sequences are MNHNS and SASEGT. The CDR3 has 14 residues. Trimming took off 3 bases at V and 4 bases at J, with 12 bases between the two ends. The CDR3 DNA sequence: TGTGCCAGCAGTGATCGGGGGGCGGTCTATGGCTACACCTTC. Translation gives CASSDRGAVYGYTF.

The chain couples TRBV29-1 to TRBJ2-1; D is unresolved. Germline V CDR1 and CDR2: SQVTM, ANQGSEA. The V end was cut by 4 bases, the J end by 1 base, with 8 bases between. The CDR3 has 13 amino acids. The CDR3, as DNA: TGCAGCGTTGGTTCCTATTCCTACAATGAGCAGTTCTTC. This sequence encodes CSVGSYSYNEQFF.

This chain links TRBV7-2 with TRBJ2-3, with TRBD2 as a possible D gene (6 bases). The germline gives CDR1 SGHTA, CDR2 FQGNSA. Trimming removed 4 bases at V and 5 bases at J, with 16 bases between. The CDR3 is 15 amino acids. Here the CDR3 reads CASSSTGTPEDTQYF. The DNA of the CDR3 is TGTGCCAGCAGCTCGACCGGGACTCCGGAAGATACGCAGTATTTT.

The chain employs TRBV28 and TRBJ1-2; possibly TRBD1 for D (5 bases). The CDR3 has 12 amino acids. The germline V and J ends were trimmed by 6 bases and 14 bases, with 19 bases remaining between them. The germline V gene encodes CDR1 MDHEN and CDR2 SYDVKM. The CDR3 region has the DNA TGTGCCAGCAGGATCCACGGGGGTCGGGGGACCTTC. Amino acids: CASRIHGGRGTF.

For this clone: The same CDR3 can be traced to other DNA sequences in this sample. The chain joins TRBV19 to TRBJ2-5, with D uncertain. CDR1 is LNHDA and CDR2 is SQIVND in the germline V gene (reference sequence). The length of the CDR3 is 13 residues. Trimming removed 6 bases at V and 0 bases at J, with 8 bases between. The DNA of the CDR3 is TGTGCCAGTAGCCCTCGGTACCAAGAGACCCAGTACTTC. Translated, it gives CASSPRYQETQYF.